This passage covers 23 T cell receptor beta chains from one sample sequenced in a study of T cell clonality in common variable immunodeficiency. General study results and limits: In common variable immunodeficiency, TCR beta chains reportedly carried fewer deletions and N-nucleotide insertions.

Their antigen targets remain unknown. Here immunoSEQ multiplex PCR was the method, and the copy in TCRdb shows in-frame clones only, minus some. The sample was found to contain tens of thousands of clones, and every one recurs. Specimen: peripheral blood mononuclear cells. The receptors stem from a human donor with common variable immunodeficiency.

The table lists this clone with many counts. CDR3 DNA (partial): TGTGCCAGCAGCTTAAGGGGGACAGGGTATGGC. Translated, it gives CASSLRGTGYG. The whole CDR3 protein is CASSLRGTGYGYTF. This chain joins TRBV7-2 and TRBJ1-2; 9 bases match TRBD1. The CDR3 end falls 3 residues outside the read, so it is completed with the germline J gene. Germline lookup yields CDR1 SGHTA and CDR2 FQGNSA. Losses at the gene ends were 2 bases for V and 5 bases for J; bases not matched to a gene: 3. This CDR3 contains 14 residues.

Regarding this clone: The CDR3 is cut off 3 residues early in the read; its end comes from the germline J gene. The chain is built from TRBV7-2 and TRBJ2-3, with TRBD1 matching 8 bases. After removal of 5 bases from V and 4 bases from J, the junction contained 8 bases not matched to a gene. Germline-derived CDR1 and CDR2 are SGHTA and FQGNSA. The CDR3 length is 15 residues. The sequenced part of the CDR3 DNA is TGTGCCAGCAGCCTCGGGACAGGCGACGCAGATACG. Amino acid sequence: CASSLGTGDADT. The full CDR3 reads CASSLGTGDADTQYF.

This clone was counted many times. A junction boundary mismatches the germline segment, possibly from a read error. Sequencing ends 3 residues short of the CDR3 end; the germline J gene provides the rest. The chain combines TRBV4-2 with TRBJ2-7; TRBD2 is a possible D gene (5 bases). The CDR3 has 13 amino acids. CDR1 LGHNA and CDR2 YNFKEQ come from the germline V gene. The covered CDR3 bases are TGCGCCAGCAGCCAAACGGGGTTCCACGAG. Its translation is CASSQTGFHE. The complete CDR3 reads CASSQTGFHEQYF.

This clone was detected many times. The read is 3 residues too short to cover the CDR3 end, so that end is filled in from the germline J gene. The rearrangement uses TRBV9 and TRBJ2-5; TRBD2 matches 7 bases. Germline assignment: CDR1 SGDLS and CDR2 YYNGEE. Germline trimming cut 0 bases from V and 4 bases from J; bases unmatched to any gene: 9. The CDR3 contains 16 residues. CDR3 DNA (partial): TGTGCCAGCAGCGTAGGAGCTAGCGGAACTGGAGAGACC. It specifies CASSVGASGTGET. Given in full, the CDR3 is CASSVGASGTGETQYF. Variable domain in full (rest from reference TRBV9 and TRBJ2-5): DSGVTQTPKHLITATGQRVTLRCSPRSGDLSVYWYQQSLDQGLQFLIQYYNGEERAKGNILERFSAQQFPDLHSELNLSSLELGDSALYFCASSVGASGTGETQYFGPGTRLLVL.

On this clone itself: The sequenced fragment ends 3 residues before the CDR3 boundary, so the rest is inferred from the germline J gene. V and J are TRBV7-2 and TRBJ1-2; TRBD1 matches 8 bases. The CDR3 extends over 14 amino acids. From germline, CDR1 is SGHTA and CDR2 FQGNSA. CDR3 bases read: TGTGCCAGCAGCTTAGGAACGACAGGGGCCGGC. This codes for CASSLGTTGAG. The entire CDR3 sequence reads CASSLGTTGAGYTF.

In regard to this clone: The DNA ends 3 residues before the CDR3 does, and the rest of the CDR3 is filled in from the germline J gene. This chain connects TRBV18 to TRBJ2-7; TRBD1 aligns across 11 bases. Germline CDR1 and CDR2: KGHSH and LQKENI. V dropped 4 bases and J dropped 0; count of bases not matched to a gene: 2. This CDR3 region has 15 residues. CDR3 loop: CASSQGQGVSYEQYF. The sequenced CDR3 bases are TGTGCCAGCTCACAGGGACAGGGGGTCTCCTACGAG.

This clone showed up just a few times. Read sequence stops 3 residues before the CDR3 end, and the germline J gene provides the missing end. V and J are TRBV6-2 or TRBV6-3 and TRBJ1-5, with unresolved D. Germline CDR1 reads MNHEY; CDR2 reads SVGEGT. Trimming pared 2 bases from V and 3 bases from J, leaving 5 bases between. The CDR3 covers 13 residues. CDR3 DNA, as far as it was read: TGTGCCAGCAGTTACAAGGTCAATCAGCCC. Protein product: CASSYKVNQP. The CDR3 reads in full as CASSYKVNQPQHF.

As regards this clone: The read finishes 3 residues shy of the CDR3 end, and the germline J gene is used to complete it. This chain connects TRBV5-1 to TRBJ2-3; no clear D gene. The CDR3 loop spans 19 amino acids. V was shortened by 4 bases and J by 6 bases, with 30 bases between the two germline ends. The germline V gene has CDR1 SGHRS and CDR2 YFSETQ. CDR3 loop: CASSPEVPDWHDSPDTQYF. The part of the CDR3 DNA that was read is TGCGCCAGCAGCCCAGAAGTACCCGACTGGCATGACTCTCCCGATACG.

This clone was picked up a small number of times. The CDR3 DNA, read in part, is TGTGCCAGCAGCTTTCGGGCCACAGGTGCAGATACG. It codes for CASSFRATGADT. The entire CDR3 sequence reads CASSFRATGADTQYF. This sequence joins TRBV7-9 and TRBJ2-3; tentatively, D is TRBD1 (5 bases). The DNA ends 3 residues before the CDR3 does, and the rest of the CDR3 is filled in from the germline J gene. From germline, CDR1 is SEHNR and CDR2 FQNEAQ (reference sequence). V lost 3 bases and J 4 bases, leaving 14 bases between the germline ends. This CDR3 has 15 amino acids.

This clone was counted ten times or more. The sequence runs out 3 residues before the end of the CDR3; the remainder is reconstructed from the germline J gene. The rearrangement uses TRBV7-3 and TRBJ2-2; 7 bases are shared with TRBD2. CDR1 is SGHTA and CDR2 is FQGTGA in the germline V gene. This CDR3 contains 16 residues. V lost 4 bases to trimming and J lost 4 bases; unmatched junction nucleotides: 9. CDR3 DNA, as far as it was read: TGTGCCAGCAGCTACATAGCGGAGCGGGGCACCGGGGAG. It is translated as CASSYIAERGTGE. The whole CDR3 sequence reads CASSYIAERGTGELFF.

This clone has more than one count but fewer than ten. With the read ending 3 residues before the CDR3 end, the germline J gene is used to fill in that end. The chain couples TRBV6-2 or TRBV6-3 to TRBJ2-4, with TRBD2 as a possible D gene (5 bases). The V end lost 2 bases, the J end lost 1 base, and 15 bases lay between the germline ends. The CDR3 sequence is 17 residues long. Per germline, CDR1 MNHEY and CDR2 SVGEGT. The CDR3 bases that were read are TGTGCCAGCAGTTACGCGGGCAGGATGGGGGCCAAAAACATT. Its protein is CASSYAGRMGAKNI. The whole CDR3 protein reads CASSYAGRMGAKNIQYF.

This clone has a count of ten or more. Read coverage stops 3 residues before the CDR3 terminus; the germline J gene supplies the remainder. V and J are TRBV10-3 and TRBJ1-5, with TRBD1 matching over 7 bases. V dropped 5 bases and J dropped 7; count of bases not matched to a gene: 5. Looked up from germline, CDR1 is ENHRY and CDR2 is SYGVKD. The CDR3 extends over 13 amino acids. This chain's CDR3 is CAISPDREQPQHF. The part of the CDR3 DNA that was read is TGTGCCATCAGTCCCGACAGGGAACAGCCC.

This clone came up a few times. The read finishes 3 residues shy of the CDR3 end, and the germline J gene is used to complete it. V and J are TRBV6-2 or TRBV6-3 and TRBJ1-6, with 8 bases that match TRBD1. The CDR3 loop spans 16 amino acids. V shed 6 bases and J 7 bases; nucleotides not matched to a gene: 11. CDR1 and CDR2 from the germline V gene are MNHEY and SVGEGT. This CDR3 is CASRSAGGSGNSPLHF. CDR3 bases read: TGTGCCAGCAGATCTGCAGGGGGCTCGGGGAATTCACCC.

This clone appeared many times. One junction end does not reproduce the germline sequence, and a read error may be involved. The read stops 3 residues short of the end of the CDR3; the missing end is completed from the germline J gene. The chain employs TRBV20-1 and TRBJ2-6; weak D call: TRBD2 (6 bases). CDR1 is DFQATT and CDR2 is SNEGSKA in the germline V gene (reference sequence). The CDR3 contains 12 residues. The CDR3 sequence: CSARGLANVLTF. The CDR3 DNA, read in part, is TGCAGTGCGAGAGGACTAGCCAACGTC.

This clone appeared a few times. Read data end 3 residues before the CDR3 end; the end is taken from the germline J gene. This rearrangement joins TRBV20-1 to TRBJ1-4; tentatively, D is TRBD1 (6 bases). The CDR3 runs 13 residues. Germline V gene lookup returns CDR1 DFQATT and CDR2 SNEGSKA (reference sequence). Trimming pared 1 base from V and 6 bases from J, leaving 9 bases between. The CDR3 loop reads CSARASGDEKLFF. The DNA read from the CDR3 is TGCAGTGCTAGAGCGTCAGGGGATGAAAAA.

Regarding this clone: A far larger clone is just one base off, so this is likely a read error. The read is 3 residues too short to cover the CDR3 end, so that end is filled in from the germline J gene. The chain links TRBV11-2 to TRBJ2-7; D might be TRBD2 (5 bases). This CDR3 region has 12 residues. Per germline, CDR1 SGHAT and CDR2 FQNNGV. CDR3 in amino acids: CASSVDRGEQYF. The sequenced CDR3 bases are TGTGCCAGCAGCGTAGACCGGGGCGAG.

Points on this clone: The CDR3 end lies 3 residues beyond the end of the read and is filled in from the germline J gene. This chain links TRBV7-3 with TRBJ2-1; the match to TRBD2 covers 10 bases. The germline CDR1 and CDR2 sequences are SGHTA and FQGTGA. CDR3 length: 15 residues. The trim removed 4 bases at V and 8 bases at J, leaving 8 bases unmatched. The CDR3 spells CASSYLAGARDEQFF. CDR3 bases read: TGTGCCAGCAGCTACCTAGCGGGAGCTCGGGATGAG.

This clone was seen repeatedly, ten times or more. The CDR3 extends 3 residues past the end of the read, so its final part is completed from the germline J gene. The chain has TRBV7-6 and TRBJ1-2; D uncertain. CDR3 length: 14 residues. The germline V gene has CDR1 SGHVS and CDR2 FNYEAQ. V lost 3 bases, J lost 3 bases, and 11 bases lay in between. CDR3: CASSFASGDYGYTF. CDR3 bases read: TGTGCCAGCAGCTTCGCTTCCGGGGACTATGGC.

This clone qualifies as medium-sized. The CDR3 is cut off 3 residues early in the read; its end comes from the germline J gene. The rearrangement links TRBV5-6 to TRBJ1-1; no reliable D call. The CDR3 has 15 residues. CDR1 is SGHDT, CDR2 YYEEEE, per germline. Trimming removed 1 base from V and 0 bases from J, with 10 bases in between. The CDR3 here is CASSLNVLLNTEAFF. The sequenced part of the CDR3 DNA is TGTGCCAGCAGCTTGAACGTACTTTTGAACACTGAA. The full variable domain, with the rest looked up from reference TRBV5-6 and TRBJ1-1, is DAGVTQSPTHLIKTRGQQVTLRCSPKSGHDTVSWYQQALGQGPQFIFQYYEEEERQRGNFPDRFSGHQFPNYSSELNVNALLLGDSALYLCASSLNVLLNTEAFFGQGTRLTVV.

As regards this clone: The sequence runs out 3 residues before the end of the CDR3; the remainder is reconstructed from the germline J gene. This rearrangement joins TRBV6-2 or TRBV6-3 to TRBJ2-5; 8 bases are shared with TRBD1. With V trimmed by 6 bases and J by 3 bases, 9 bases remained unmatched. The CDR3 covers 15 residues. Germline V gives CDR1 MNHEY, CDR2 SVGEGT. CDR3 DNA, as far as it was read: TGTGCCAGCAGATCGGCCGGACAGGGTAAAGAGACC. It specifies CASRSAGQGKET. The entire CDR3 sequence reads CASRSAGQGKETQYF.

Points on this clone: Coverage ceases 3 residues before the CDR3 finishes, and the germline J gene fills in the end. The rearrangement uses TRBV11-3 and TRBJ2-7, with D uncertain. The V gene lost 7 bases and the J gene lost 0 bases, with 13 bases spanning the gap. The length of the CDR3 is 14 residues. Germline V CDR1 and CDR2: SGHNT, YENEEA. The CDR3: CASTVLGNSYEQYF. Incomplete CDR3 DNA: TGTGCCAGCACCGTTCTAGGAAACTCCTACGAG.

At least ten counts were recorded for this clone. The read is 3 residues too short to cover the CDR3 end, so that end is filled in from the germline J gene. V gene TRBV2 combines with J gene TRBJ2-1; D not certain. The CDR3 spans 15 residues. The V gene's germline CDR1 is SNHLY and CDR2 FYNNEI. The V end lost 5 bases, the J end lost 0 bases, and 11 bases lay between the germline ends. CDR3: CASSPSPGSYNEQFF. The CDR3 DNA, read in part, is TGTGCCAGCAGTCCTTCCCCGGGCTCCTACAATGAG.

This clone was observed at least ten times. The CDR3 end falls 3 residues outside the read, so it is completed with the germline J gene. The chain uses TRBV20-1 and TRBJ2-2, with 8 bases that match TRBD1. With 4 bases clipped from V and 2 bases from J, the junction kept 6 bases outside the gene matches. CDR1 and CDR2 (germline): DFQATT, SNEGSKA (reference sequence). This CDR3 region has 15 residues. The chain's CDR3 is CSATGQGLNTGELFF. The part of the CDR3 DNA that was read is TGCAGTGCTACAGGACAGGGATTAAACACCGGGGAG.